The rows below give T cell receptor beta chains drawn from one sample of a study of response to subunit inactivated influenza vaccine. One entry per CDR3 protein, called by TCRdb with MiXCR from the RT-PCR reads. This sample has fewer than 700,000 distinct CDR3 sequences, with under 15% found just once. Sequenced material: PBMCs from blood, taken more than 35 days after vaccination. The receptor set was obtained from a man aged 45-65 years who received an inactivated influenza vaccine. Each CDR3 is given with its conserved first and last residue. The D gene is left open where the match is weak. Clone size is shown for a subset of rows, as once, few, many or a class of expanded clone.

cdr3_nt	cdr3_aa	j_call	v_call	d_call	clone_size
TGTGCCAGCAGCGGCCACCCCGTGGGACGAGAGACCCAGTACTTC	CASSGHPVGRETQYF	TRBJ2-5	TRBV9	.	few
TGCAGCGTTGGGACGGCCACAGATACGCAGTATTTT	CSVGTATDTQYF	TRBJ2-3	TRBV29-1	.	many
TGTGCCAGTCGGACTAGCGTCGCAGATACGCAGTATTTT	CASRTSVADTQYF	TRBJ2-3	TRBV12-3/TRBV12-4	TRBD2	few
TGCAGCGTTGAAGGTGGTAGCGGGGGGGCGTACAATGAGCAGTTCTTC	CSVEGGSGGAYNEQFF	TRBJ2-1	TRBV29-1	TRBD2	many
TGTGCCAGCAGTTACTACAGGGCGGACGAGCAGTACTTC	CASSYYRADEQYF	TRBJ2-7	TRBV6-2/TRBV6-3	.	.
TGTGCCAGCAGAGACTTGTTTGGGACCCAGTACTTC	CASRDLFGTQYF	TRBJ2-5	TRBV6-6	.	few
TGTGCCAGCAGCGACAATGGGGGGGCTTCACGGGAGCAGTACTTC	CASSDNGGASREQYF	TRBJ2-7	TRBV7-9	.	few
TGTGCCAGCACCCAAGAATCTCGAAACACTGAAGCTTTCTTT	CASTQESRNTEAFF	TRBJ1-1	TRBV3-1	.	few
TGCGCCAGCAGCCCCTATGAACTCCCGAGCACAGATACGCAGTATTTT	CASSPYELPSTDTQYF	TRBJ2-3	TRBV5-1	.	few
TGCGCCAGCAGCTCGGGCCCGTACTCCGGGAATCAGCCCCAGCATTTT	CASSSGPYSGNQPQHF	TRBJ1-5	TRBV5-1	.	few